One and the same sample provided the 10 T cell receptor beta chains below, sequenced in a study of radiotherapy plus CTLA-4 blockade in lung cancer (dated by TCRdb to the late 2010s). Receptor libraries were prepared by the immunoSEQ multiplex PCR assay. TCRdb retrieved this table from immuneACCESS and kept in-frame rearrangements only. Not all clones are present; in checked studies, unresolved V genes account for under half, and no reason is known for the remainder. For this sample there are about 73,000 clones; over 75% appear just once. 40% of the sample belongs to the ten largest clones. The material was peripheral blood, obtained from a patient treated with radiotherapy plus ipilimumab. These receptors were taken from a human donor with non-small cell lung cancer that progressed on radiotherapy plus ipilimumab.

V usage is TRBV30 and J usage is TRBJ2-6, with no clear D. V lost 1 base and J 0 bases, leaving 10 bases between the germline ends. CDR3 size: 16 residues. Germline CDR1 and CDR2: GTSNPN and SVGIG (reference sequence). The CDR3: CAWSGTSGSGANVLTF. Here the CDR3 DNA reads TGTGCCTGGAGTGGGACGTCTGGCTCTGGGGCCAACGTCCTGACTTTC.

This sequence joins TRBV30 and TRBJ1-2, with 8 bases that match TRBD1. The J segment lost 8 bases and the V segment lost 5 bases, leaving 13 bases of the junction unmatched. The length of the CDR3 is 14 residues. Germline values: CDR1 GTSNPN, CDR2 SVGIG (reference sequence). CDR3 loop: CAWSGGTGRLGYTF. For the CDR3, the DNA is TGTGCCTGGTCAGGAGGGACAGGAAGATTGGGCTACACCTTC.

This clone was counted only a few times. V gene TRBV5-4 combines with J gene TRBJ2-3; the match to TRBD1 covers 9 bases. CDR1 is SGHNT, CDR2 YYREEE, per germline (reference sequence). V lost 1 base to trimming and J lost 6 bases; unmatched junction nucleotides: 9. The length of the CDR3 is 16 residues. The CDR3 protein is CASSLNRGTGSDTQYF. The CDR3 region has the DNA TGTGCCAGCAGCTTGAACCGGGGGACAGGGTCCGATACGCAGTATTTT.

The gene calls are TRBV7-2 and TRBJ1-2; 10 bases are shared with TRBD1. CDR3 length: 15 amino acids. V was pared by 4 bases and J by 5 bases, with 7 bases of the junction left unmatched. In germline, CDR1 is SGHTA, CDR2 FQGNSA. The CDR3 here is CASSSLDRGMYGYTF. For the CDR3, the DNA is TGTGCCAGCAGCTCACTGGACAGGGGGATGTATGGCTACACCTTC. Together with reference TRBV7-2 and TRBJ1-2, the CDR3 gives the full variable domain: GAGVSQSPSNKVTEKGKDVELRCDPISGHTALYWYRQSLGQGLEFLIYFQGNSAPDKSGLPSDRFSAERTGGSVSTLTIQRTQQEDSAVYLCASSSLDRGMYGYTFGSGTRLTVV.

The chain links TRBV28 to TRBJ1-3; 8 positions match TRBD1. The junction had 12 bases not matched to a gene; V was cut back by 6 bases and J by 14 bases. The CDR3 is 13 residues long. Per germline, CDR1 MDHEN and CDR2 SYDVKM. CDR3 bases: TGTGCCAGCAGGTCTCAGGGGGCGTTTTTGTTATATTTT. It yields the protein CASRSQGAFLLYF.

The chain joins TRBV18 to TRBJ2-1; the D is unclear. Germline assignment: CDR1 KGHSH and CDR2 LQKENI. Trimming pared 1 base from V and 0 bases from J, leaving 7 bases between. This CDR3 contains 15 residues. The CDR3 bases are TGTGCCAGCTCACCACTGAGGTCCTCCTACAATGAGCAGTTCTTC. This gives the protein CASSPLRSSYNEQFF.

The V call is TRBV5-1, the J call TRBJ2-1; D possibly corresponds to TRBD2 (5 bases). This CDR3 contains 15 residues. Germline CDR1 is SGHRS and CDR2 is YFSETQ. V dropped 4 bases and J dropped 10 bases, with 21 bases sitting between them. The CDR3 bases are TGCGCCAGCAGCCACACCCGGAGGAAACTAGGGGAGCAGTTCTTC. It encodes CASSHTRRKLGEQFF.

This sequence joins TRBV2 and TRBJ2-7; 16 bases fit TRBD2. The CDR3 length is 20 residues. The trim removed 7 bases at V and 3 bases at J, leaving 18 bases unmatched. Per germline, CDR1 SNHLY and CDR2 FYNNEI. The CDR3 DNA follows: TGTGCCAGCAAGCCCCCATACAGGGGACTAGCGGGAGGGTCCCTCTACGAGCAGTACTTC. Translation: CASKPPYRGLAGGSLYEQYF.

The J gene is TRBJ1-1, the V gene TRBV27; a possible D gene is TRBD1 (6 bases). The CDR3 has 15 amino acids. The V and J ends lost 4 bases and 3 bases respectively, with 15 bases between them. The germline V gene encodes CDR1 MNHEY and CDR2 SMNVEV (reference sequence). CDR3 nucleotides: TGTGCCAGCAGTTCCCTCTGGGGGGGCCACACTGAAGCTTTCTTT. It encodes CASSSLWGGHTEAFF.

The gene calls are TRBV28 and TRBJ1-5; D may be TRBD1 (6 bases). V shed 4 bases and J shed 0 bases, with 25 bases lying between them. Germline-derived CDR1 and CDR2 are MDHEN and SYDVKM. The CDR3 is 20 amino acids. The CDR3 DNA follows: TGTGCCAGCAGTTCCAGACGGACCCGGGACACCTCGAATAGCAATCAGCCCCAGCATTTT. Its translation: CASSSRRTRDTSNSNQPQHF.